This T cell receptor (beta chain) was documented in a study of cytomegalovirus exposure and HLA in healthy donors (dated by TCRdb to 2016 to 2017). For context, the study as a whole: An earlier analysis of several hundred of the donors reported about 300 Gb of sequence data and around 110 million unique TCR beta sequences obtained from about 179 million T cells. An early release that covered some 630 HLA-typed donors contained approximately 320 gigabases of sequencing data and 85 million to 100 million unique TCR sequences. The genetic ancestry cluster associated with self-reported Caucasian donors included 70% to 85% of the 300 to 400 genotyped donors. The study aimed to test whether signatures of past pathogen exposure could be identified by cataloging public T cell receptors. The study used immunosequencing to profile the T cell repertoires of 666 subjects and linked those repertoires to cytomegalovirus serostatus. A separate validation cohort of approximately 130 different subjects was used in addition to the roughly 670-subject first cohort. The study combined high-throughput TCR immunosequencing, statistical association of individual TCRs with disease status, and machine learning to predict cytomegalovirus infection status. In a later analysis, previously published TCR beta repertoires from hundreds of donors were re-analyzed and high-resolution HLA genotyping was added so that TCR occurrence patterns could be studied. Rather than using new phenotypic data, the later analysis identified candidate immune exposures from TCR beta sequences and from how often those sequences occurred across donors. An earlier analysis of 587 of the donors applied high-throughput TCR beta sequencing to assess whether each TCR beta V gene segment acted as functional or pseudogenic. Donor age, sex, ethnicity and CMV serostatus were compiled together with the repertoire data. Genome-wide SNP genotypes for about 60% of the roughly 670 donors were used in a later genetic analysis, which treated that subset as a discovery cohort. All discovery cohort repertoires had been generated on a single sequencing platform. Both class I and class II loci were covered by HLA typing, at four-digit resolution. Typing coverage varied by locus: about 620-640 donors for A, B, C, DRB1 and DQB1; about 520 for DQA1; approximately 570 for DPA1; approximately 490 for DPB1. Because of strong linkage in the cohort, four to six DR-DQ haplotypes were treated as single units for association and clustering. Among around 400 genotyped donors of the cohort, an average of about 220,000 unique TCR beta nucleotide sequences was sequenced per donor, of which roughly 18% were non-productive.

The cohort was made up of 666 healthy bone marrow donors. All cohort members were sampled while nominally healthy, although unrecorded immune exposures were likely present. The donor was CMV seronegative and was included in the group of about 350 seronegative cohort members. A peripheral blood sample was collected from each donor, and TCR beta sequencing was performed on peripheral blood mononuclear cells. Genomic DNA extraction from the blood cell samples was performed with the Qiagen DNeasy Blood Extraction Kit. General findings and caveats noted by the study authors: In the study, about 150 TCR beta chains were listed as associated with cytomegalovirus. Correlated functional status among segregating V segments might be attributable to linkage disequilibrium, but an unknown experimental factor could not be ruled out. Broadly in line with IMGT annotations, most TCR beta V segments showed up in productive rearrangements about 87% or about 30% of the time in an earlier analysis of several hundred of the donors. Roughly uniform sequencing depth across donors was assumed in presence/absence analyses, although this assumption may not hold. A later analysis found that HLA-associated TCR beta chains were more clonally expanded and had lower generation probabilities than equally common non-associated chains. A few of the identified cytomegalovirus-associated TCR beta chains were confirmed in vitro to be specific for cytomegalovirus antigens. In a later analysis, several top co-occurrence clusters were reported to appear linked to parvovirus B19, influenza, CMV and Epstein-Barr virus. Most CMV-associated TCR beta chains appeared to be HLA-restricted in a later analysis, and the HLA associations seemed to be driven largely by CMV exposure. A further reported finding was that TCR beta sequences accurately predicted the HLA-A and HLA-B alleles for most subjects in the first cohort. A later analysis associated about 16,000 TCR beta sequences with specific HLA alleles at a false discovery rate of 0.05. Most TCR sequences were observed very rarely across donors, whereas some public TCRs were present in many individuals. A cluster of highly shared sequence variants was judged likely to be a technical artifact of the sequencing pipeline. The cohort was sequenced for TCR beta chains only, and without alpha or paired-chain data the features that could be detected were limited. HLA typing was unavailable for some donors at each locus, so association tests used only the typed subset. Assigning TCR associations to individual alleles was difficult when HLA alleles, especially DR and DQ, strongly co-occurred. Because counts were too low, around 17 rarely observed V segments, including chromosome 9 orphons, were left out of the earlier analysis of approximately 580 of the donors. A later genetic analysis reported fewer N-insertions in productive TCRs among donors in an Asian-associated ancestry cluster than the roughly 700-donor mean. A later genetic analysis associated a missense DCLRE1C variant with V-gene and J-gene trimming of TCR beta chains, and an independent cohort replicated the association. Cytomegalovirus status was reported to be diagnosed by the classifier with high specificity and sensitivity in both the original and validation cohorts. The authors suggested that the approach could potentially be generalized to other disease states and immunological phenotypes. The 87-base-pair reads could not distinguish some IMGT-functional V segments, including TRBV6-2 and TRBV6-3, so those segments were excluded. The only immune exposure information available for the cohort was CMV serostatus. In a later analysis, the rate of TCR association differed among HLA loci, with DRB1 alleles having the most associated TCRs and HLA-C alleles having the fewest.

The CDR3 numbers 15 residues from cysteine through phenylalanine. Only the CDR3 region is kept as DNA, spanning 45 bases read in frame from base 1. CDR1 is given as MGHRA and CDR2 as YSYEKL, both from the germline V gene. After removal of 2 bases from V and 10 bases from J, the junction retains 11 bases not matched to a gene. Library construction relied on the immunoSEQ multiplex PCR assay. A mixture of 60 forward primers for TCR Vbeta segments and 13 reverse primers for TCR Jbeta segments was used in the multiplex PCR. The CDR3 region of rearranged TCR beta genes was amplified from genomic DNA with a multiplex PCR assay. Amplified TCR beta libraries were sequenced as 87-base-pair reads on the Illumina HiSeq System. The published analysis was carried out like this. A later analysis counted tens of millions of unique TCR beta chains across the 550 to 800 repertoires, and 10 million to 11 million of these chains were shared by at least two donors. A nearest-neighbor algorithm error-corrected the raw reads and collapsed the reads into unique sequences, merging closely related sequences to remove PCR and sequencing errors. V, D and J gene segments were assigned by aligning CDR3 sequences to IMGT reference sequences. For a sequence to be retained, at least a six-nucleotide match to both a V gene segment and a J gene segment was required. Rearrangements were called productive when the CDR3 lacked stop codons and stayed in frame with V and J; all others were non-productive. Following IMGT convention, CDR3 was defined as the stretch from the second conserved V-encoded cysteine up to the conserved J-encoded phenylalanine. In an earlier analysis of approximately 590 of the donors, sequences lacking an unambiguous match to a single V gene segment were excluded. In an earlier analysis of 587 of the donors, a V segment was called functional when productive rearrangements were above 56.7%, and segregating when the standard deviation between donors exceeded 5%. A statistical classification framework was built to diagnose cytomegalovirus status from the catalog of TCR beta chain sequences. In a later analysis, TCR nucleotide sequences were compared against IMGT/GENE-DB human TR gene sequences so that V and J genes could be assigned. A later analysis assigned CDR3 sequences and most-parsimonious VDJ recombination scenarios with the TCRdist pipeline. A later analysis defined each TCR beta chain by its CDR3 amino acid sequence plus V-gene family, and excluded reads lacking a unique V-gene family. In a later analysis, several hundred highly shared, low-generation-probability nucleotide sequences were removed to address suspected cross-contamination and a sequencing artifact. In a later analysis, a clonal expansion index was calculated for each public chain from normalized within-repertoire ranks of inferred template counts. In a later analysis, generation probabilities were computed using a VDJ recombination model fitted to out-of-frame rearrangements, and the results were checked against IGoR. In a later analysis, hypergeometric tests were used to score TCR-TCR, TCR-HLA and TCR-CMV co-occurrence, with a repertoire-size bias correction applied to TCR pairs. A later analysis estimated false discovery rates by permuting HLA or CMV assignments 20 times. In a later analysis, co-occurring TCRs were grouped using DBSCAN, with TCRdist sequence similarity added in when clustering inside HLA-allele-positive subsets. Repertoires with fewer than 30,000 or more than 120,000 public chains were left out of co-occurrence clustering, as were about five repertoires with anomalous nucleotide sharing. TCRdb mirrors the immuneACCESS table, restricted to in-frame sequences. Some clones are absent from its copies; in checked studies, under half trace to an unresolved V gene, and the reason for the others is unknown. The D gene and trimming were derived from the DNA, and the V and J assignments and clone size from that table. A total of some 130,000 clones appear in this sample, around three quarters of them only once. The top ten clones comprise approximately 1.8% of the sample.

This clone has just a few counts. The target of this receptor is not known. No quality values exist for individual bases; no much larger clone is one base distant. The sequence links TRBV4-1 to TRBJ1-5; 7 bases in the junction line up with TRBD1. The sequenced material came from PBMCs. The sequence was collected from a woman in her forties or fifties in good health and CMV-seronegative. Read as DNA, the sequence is TGCGCCAGCAGCCAATCGACAGGGTCAATCAGCCCCCAGCATTTT. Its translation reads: CASSQSTGSISPQHF.